This TCR beta chain stems from a study of T-cell memory formation after mild COVID-19. The study's findings and limits: Some SARS-CoV-2-responding clones were already detected in memory before infection. There was a balanced CD4/CD8 profile in clones contracting day 15 to 85, and later expanders leaned CD4+. Clones from the second wave (peaking day 37) had unconfirmed SARS-CoV-2 specificity.

This clonotype was found a few times. Its antigen is unidentified. TCRdb used MiXCR to reprocess the 5' RACE reads, holding one entry per CDR3 protein. The table has 350,000 to 500,000 distinct CDR3 sequences, more than 20% seen once; the top ten hold around 14%. Germline V gene data show CDR1 as SGHTA and CDR2 as FQGNSA. The CDR3 has 12 residues. Trimming took off 4 bases at V and 8 bases at J, with 11 bases between the two ends. This clonotype originated in an adult woman who had mild COVID-19 (a few samples of this study predate the infection). Cell type and time point are not known. The chain is built from TRBV7-2 and TRBJ1-2, with unresolved D. What was sequenced was PBMCs or a T cell subset sorted from them (not recorded which). CDR3 region: CASSSGPEGYTF. CDR3 nucleotide sequence: TGTGCCAGCAGCTCCGGACCGGAGGGCTACACCTTC.